This T cell receptor beta chain is from a study of quantifying T cell responses using KT2 cells. Study context: TCR alpha and beta constant-region primers primed reverse transcription of RNA. Study-wide points: Even the lowest spike-in, about one KT2 cell per 100,000 PBMC, yielded detectable KT2 sequences.

About this clonotype: Its antigen is not identified.

Each cDNA got a UMI-containing oligo ligated at its 3' end. An equimolar mix of RC1.1 and RC1.2 primed the beta chain across TRBC1 and TRBC2. From the second PCR onward, TCR alpha and beta chains were processed separately. Each CDR3 protein gets one entry after TCRdb re-called the UMI-ligation and nested PCR reads with MiXCR. Of roughly 50,000 distinct CDR3 sequences in the sample, 9% to 15% were seen once. The sample is PBMC spiked with counted cells of clone KT2. Different KT2-to-PBMC ratios were created with a constant PBMC count. This CDR3 spans 17 amino acids. V gene TRBV21-1 combines with J gene TRBJ2-7; no DNA check was done on the table's D call, TRBD1. TRBV21-1 is marked as a pseudogene. The sequenced material came from PBMCs spiked with cells of the T cell clone KT2. The TCR comes from a human donor. The CDR3 region is CASSKVFTQGKVYEQYF. DNA of the CDR3: TGTGCCAGCAGCAAAGTCTTTACACAGGGAAAGGTCTACGAGCAGTACTTC.